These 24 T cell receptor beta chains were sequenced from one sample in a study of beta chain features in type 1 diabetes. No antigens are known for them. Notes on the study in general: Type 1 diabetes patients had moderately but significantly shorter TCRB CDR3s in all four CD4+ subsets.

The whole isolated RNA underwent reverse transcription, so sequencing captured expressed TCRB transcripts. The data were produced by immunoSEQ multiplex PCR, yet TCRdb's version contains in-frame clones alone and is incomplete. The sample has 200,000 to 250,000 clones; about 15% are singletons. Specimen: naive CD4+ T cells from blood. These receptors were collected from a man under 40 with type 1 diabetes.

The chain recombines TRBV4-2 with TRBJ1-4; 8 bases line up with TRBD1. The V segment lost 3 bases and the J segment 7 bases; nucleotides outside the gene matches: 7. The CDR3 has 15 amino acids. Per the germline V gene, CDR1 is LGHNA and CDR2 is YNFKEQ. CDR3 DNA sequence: TGTGCCAGCAGCCAGACAGGGGATCAACGTGAAAAACTGTTTTTT. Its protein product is CASSQTGDQREKLFF.

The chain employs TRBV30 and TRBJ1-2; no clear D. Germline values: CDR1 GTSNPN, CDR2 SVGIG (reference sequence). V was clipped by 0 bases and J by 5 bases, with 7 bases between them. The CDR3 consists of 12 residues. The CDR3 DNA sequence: TGTGCCTGGAGTGTACATCAATATGGCTACACCTTC. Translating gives CAWSVHQYGYTF.

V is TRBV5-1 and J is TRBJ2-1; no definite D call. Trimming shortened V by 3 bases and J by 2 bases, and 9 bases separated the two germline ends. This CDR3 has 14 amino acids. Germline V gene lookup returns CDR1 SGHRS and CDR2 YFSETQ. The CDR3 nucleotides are TGCGCCAGCAGCTCCAACAGAGCCTACAATGAGCAGTTCTTC. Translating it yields CASSSNRAYNEQFF.

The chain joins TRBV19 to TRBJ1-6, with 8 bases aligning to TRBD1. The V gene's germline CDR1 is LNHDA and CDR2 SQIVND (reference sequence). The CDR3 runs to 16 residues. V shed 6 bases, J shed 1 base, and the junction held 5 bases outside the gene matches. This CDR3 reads CASSQGARSYNSPLHF. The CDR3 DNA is TGTGCCAGTAGCCAGGGGGCGCGATCCTATAATTCACCCCTCCACTTT.

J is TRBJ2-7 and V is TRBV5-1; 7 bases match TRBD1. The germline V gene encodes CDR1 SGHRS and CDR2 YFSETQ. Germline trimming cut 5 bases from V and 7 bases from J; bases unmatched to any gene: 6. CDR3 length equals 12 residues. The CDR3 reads CASRHDREEQYF. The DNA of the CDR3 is TGCGCCAGCAGACATGACAGGGAAGAGCAGTACTTC.

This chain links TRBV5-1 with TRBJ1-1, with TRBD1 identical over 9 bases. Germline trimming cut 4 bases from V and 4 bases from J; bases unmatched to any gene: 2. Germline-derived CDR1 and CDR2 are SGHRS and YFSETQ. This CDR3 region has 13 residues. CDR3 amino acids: CASSQTGGTEAFF. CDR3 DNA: TGCGCCAGCAGCCAGACAGGGGGCACTGAAGCTTTCTTT.

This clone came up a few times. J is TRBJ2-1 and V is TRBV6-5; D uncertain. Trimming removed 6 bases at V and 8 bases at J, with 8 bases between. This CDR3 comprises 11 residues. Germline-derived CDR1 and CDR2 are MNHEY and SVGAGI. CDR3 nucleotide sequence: TGTGCCAGCAGCTCGTCTGATGAGCAGTTCTTC. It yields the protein CASSSSDEQFF.

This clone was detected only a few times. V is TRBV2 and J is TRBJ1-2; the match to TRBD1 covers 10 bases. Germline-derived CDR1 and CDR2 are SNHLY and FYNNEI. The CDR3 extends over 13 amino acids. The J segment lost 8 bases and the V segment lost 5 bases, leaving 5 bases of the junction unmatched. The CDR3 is CASSPGTGVGYTF. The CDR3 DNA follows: TGTGCCAGCAGTCCCGGGACAGGGGTAGGCTACACCTTC.

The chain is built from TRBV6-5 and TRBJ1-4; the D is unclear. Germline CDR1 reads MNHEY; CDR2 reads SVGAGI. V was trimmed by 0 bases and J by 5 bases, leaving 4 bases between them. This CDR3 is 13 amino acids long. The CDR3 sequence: CASSYSYNEKLFF. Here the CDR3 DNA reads TGTGCCAGCAGTTACTCCTACAATGAAAAACTGTTTTTT.

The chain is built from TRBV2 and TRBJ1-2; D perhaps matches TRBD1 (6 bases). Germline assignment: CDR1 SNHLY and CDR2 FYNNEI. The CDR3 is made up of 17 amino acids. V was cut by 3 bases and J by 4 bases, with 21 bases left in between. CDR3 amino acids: CASSDFLWGGSSYGYTF. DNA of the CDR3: TGTGCCAGCAGTGATTTTTTGTGGGGGGGCAGCTCCTATGGCTACACCTTC.

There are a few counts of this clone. Here the CDR3 reads CASSEPGKETQYF. CDR3 DNA: TGTGCCAGCAGTGAACCAGGGAAAGAGACCCAGTACTTC. The chain has TRBV25-1 and TRBJ2-5, with D possibly being TRBD1 (5 bases). Germline lookup yields CDR1 MGHDK and CDR2 SYGVNS. This CDR3 has 13 residues. Trimming removed 2 bases from V and 3 bases from J, with 7 bases in between.

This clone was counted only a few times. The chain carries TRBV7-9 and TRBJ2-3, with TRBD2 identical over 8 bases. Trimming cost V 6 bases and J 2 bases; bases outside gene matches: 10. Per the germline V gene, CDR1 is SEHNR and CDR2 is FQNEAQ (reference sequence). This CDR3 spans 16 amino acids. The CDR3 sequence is CASSRGLAPDTDTQYF. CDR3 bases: TGTGCCAGCAGTCGAGGACTAGCACCAGACACAGATACGCAGTATTTT.

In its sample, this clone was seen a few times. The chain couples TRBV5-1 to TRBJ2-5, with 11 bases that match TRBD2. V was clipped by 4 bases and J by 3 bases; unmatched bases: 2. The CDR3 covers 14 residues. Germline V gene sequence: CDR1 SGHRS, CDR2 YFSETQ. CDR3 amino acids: CASSAGLAEETQYF. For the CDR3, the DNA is TGCGCCAGCAGCGCGGGACTAGCGGAAGAGACCCAGTACTTC.

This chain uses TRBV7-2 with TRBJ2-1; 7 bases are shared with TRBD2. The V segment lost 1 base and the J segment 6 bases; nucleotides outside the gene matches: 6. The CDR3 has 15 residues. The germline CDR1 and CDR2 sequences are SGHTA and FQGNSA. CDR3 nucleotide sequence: TGTGCCAGCAGCTTAGGACTAGCTCCGCTCAATGAGCAGTTCTTC. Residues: CASSLGLAPLNEQFF. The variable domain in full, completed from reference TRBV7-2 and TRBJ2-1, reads GAGVSQSPSNKVTEKGKDVELRCDPISGHTALYWYRQSLGQGLEFLIYFQGNSAPDKSGLPSDRFSAERTGGSVSTLTIQRTQQEDSAVYLCASSLGLAPLNEQFFGPGTRLTVL.

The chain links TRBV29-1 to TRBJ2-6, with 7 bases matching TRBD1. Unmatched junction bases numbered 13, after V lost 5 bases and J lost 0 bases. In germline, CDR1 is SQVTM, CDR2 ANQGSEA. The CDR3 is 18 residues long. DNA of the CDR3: TGCAGCGTTTGGGATCCCGATAGACAGGGCTCTGGGGCCAACGTCCTGACTTTC. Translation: CSVWDPDRQGSGANVLTF.

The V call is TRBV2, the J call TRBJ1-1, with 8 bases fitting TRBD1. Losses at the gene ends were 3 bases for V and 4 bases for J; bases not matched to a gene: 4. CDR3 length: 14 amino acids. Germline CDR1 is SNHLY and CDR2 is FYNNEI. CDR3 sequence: CASSEQTGATEAFF. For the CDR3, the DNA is TGTGCCAGCAGTGAGCAGACAGGGGCCACTGAAGCTTTCTTT.

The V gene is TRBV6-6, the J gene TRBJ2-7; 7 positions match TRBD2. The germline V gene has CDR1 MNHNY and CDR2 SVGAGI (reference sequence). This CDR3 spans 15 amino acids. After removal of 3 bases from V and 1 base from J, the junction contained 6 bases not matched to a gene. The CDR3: CASSYLLGGSYEQYF. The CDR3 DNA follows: TGTGCCAGCAGTTATCTTCTGGGAGGGTCCTACGAGCAGTACTTC.

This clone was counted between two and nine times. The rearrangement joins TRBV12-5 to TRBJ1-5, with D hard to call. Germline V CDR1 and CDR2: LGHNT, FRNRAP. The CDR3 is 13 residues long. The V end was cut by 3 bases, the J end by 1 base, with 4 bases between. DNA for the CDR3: TGTGCTAGTGGTTTACGGAGCAATCAGCCCCAGCATTTT. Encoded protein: CASGLRSNQPQHF.

The DNA for the CDR3 is TGCGCCAGCAGCAACGGTCTGCGCACAGATACGCAGTATTTT. Translated: CASSNGLRTDTQYF. The chain joins TRBV5-1 to TRBJ2-3; D remains ambiguous. The CDR3 extends over 14 amino acids. Germline CDR1 is SGHRS and CDR2 is YFSETQ. V was cut by 4 bases and J by 1 base, with 10 bases left in between.

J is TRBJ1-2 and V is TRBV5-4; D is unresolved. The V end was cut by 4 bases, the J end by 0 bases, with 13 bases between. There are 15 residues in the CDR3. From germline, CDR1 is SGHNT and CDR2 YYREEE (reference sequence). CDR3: CASSQEGTANYGYTF. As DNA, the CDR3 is TGTGCCAGCAGCCAGGAGGGCACCGCTAACTATGGCTACACCTTC.

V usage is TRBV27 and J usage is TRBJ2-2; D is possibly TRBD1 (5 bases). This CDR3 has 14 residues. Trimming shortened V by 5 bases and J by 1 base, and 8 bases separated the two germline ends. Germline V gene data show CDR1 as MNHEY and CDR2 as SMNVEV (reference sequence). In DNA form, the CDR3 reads TGTGCCAGCAGTCCCGACAGGAACACCGGGGAGCTGTTTTTT. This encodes CASSPDRNTGELFF.

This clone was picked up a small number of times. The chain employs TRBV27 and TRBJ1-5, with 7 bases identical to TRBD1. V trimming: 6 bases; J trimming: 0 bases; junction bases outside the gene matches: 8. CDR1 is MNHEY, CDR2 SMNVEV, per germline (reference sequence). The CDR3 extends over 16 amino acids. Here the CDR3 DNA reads TGTGCCAGCAGGCCGGGACAGACTTATAGCAATCAGCCCCAGCATTTT. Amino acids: CASRPGQTYSNQPQHF.

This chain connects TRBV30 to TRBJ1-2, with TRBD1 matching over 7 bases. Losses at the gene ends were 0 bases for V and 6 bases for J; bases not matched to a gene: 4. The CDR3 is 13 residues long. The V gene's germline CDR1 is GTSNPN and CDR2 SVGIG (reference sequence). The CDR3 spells CAWSVQGGDGYTF. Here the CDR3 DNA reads TGTGCCTGGAGTGTGCAGGGGGGCGATGGCTACACCTTC.

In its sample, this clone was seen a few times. The CDR3 loop is CASGQGQPSTDTQYF. CDR3 sequence (DNA): TGTGCTAGTGGTCAAGGACAGCCTAGCACAGATACGCAGTATTTT. This chain links TRBV12-5 with TRBJ2-3, with D maybe TRBD1 (6 bases). Germline CDR1 reads LGHNT; CDR2 reads FRNRAP. The CDR3 is 15 amino acids. V was shortened by 5 bases and J by 0 bases, with 12 bases between the two germline ends.